A single sample is the source of the 22 T cell receptor beta chains below, sequenced in a study of kidney transplant recipient with SARS-CoV-2 infection. TCRdb re-analysed the reads in MiXCR, keeping a single row per CDR3 protein. Among 250,000 or so distinct CDR3 sequences listed, under 30% were seen once. Sequences were derived from a blood sample, sampled at baseline and on day 111 from a kidney transplant recipient. These TCRs come from a male patient in his thirties who had COVID-19 and was a kidney transplant recipient. Some T cells may be provided by the graft donor.

About this clonotype itself: A much larger clone is a single base away; this may be a read error. The chain joins TRBV9 to TRBJ1-2; a possible D gene is TRBD1 (5 bases). Per germline, CDR1 SGDLS and CDR2 YYNGEE. The V end was cut by 3 bases, the J end by 2 bases, with 17 bases between. This CDR3 comprises 16 residues. CDR3 in amino acids: CASSATGGSKNYGYTF. The CDR3 DNA is TGTGCCAGCAGCGCTACGGGGGGGAGCAAAAACTATGGCTACACCTTC.

This clonotype was seen only a few times. Since a much larger clone is just one base distant, this may be a read error. The genes are TRBV6-9 and TRBJ1-2; D is unresolved. Germline V CDR1 and CDR2: MNHGY, SVAAGI. The V end lost 5 bases, the J end lost 4 bases, and 23 bases lay between the germline ends. The CDR3 loop spans 17 amino acids. This CDR3 is CASSGIPPYGRTYGYTF. Here the CDR3 DNA reads TGTGCCAGCAGTGGTATACCGCCTTACGGAAGGACCTATGGCTACACCTTC.

This clonotype was seen ten or more times. The CDR3 loop is CASSCITYHGKTYGYTF. DNA of the CDR3: TGTGCCAGCAGCTGCATTACATACCATGGAAAGACCTATGGCTACACCTTC. This chain links TRBV7-9 with TRBJ1-2; D gene unclear. CDR1 is SEHNR and CDR2 is FQNEAQ in the germline V gene (reference sequence). V was clipped by 4 bases and J by 4 bases, with 22 bases between them. The CDR3 consists of 17 residues.

In regard to this clonotype: Being one base from a much bigger clone, this may be a read error. This chain uses TRBV6-8 with TRBJ1-2; the D is unclear. This CDR3 contains 17 residues. V was shortened by 5 bases and J by 4 bases, with 23 bases between the two germline ends. Germline values: CDR1 MNHGY, CDR2 SAAAGT. The CDR3 DNA sequence: TGTGCCAGCAGTGATCATCTACGCTCTAGAGAGACCTATGGCTACACCTTC. Its protein product is CASSDHLRSRETYGYTF.

Concerning this clonotype itself: Since a much larger clone is just one base distant, this may be a read error. The rearrangement joins TRBV6-9 to TRBJ1-2, with D maybe TRBD1 (5 bases). CDR1 is MNHGY and CDR2 is SVAAGI in the germline V gene. The CDR3 covers 17 residues. For the CDR3, the DNA is TGTGCCGGCAGTGACAGTGTGCCTTACGGAAAGACCTATGGCTACACCTTC. This codes for CAGSDSVPYGKTYGYTF.

This clonotype appeared a few times. This sequence joins TRBV28 and TRBJ2-5, with D tentatively TRBD2 (6 bases). Trimming pared 7 bases from V and 5 bases from J, leaving 17 bases between. CDR3 length equals 14 residues. Germline assignment: CDR1 MDHEN and CDR2 SYDVKM. CDR3 amino acids: CASNLGGGLETQYF. The CDR3 coding sequence is TGTGCCAGCAATCTCGGGGGTGGGTTGGAGACCCAGTACTTC.

This clonotype was counted at least ten times. The chain carries TRBV5-1 and TRBJ1-2; D gene ambiguous. Trimming left V 7 bases short and J 4 bases short, with 23 bases between. The germline gives CDR1 SGHRS, CDR2 YFSETQ. The CDR3 runs 16 residues. CDR3 nucleotides: TGCGCCAGCGTCAGGTCATCGGTTCGAAAGACCTATGGCTACACCTTC. It yields the protein CASVRSSVRKTYGYTF.

On this clonotype itself: Possible read error: a much larger clone is one base away. This chain uses TRBV2 with TRBJ2-7; 10 bases map to TRBD1. Germline lookup yields CDR1 SNHLY and CDR2 FYNNEI. The CDR3 totals 15 residues. Losses at the gene ends were 9 bases for V and 5 bases for J; bases not matched to a gene: 13. For the CDR3, the DNA is TGTGCCAGAGGGACGGTTGGGACAGGGGTCCACGAGCAGTACTTC. It codes for CARGTVGTGVHEQYF.

This clonotype was counted ten times or more. The J gene is TRBJ1-1, the V gene TRBV6-5; TRBD1 might be the D (5 bases). Per germline, CDR1 MNHEY and CDR2 SVGAGI. The CDR3 runs to 15 residues. V was pared by 0 bases and J by 1 base, with 9 bases between. The DNA for the CDR3 is TGTGCCAGCAGTTACTCGTGGGGCGGGAACACTGAAGCTTTCTTT. Protein: CASSYSWGGNTEAFF.

At least ten counts were recorded for this clonotype. The chain uses TRBV15 and TRBJ1-4; D ambiguous. The CDR3 has 15 residues. Trimming removed 3 bases at V and 5 bases at J, with 13 bases between. From germline, CDR1 is LNHNV and CDR2 YYDKDF (reference sequence). The CDR3: CATSSRKGGNEKLFF. CDR3 nucleotides: TGTGCCACCAGCAGCAGGAAAGGTGGGAATGAAAAACTGTTTTTT.

This clonotype was picked up many times. The DNA of the CDR3 is TGTGCCACCAGCAGAGGGTCCCGCGCCAACGAGCAGTACTTC. As protein: CATSRGSRANEQYF. The V and J genes are TRBV15 and TRBJ2-4; D gene ambiguous. The assigned J gene may be wrong: the sequence end matches TRBJ2-7 better. Germline values: CDR1 LNHNV, CDR2 YYDKDF (reference sequence). CDR3 length: 14 amino acids.

This clonotype was seen ten or more times. This chain connects TRBV13 to TRBJ2-1; a possible D gene is TRBD2 (5 bases). This CDR3 has 14 residues. Germline CDR1 reads PRHDT; CDR2 reads FYEKMQ (reference sequence). The V end lost 2 bases, the J end lost 5 bases, and 10 bases lay between the germline ends. The CDR3 loop reads CASSLLAFDNEQFF. CDR3 coding DNA: TGTGCCAGCAGCTTACTAGCCTTCGACAATGAGCAGTTCTTC. Complete variable domain (other parts from reference TRBV13 and TRBJ2-1): AAGVIQSPRHLIKEKRETATLKCYPIPRHDTVYWYQQGPGQDPQFLISFYEKMQSDKGSIPDRFSAQQFSDYHSELNMSSLELGDSALYFCASSLLAFDNEQFFGPGTRLTVL.

This clonotype has ten or more counts. This chain joins TRBV6-6 and TRBJ1-5; 7 bases line up with TRBD1. The CDR3 has 15 residues. Germline V gene sequence: CDR1 MNHNY, CDR2 SVGAGI (reference sequence). V lost 2 bases, J lost 5 bases, and 6 bases stayed unmatched. The CDR3 reads CASSYDREGYQPQHF. DNA for the CDR3: TGTGCCAGCAGTTACGACAGGGAGGGATATCAGCCCCAGCATTTT.

Points on this clonotype: Only one base separates this from a far larger clonotype, so it likely reflects a read error. J is TRBJ2-4 and V is TRBV19; a possible D gene is TRBD1 (5 bases). The better agreement between TRBJ1-2 and the DNA end casts doubt on the J call. Germline CDR1 and CDR2: LNHDA and SQIVND (reference sequence). There are 14 residues in the CDR3. The CDR3 region has the DNA TGTGCCAGTAGTATGGGGGAGACAGTAGGTGGCTACACCTTC. The encoded protein is CASSMGETVGGYTF.

As regards this clonotype: The junction departs from germline at one end; a sequencing error may be responsible. This chain connects TRBV20-1 to TRBJ2-5, with TRBD1 as a possible D gene (6 bases). The V gene's germline CDR1 is DFQATT and CDR2 SNEGSKA (reference sequence). The CDR3 sequence is 14 residues long. The chain's CDR3 is CSAAGTSSVETRYF. The CDR3 nucleotides are TGCAGTGCTGCCGGGACAAGTAGTGTGGAGACCCGGTACTTC.

As for this clonotype: This sequence may be a read error, since a much larger clone differs from it by one base. V usage is TRBV6-2 or TRBV6-3 and J usage is TRBJ1-5; D gene unclear. The CDR3 has 18 residues. The V end lost 2 bases, the J end lost 5 bases, and 22 bases lay between the germline ends. CDR1 is MNHEY, CDR2 SVGEGT, per germline. The CDR3 bases are TGTGCCAGCAGTTACGGGGTCTGGCTTGGGCCAGCGGATCAGCCCCAGCATTTT. Protein sequence: CASSYGVWLGPADQPQHF.

Ten or more counts support this clonotype. CDR3 amino acids: CASSFEPTGGKHEQYF. Here the CDR3 DNA reads TGTGCCAGCAGTTTTGAGCCGACAGGGGGAAAACACGAGCAGTACTTC. The genes are TRBV27 and TRBJ2-7; 9 bases match TRBD1. In germline, CDR1 is MNHEY, CDR2 SMNVEV (reference sequence). With 3 bases clipped from V and 5 bases from J, the junction kept 11 bases outside the gene matches. The CDR3 is 16 amino acids.

A word on this clonotype: This sequence may be a read error, since a much larger clone differs from it by one base. This chain links TRBV3-1 with TRBJ2-1; D is unclear. Trimming took 4 bases from V and 0 from J, leaving 10 bases between them. The CDR3 covers 15 residues. Germline V gene sequence: CDR1 LGHDT, CDR2 YNNKEL (reference sequence). CDR3 region: CASSPEGFSYNEQFF. CDR3 bases: TGTGCCAGCAGCCCTGAAGGGTTCTCCTACAATGAGCAGTTCTTC.

V usage is TRBV8-2 and J usage is TRBJ2-6. TRBV8-2 is noted as a pseudogene. This CDR3 region has 17 residues. The CDR3 DNA reads TGTGGCAGCCAAAAAAGGATAACACAAAGTCGGGCCAACGTCCTGACTTTC. Encoded protein: CGSQKRITQSRANVLTF.

About this clonotype: This may be a read error: a much more frequent sequence differs by one nucleotide. The chain links TRBV24-1 to TRBJ2-2; possibly TRBD1 for D (6 bases). CDR3 length equals 14 residues. Germline lookup yields CDR1 KGHDR and CDR2 SFDVKD. Trimming shortened V by 12 bases and J by 1 base, and 14 bases separated the two germline ends. The DNA for the CDR3 is TGTGCCTCCAAAGAACAGGGGAACACCGGGGAGCTGTTTTTT. Residues: CASKEQGNTGELFF.

This clonotype has at least ten counts. This CDR3 reads CASSGGLGVREQYF. The CDR3 DNA reads as TGTGCCAGCAGCGGGGGCTTGGGGGTTCGGGAGCAGTACTTC. The chain carries TRBV9 and TRBJ2-7; the D gene could be TRBD1 or TRBD2 (5 bases each). This CDR3 comprises 14 residues. With 3 bases removed from V and 7 bases from J, the gap between germline ends came to 17 bases. The germline CDR1 and CDR2 sequences are SGDLS and YYNGEE.

A note on this clonotype: A read error may be the cause here, since a much bigger clone is one base away. The chain carries TRBV12-3 or TRBV12-4 and TRBJ1-1; D might be TRBD1 (5 bases). V lost 6 bases, J lost 6 bases, and 20 bases lay in between. The CDR3 consists of 15 residues. The CDR3 DNA reads as TGTGCCAGCAGGCTGTCGGGCAGGGCAGTGGCTGAAGCTTTCTTT. Its translation is CASRLSGRAVAEAFF.